This T cell receptor (beta chain) is drawn from a study of blood T cell repertoires in COVID-19. Study as a whole: Acute-phase and convalescent COVID-19 samples originated in the United States, Italy and Spain. Sources were T cells, B-cell-depleted T cells, or PBMCs; the material itself was cDNA or gDNA.

CDR1 and CDR2 from the germline V gene are KGHSH and LQKENI. The CDR3 length is 13 residues. V lost 1 base and J lost 8, with 8 bases in between. Original processing notes: Reference gene primers were amplified, and this amplification served to estimate nucleated cell counts. Clones were sequenced by immunoSEQ multiplex PCR, and TCRdb holds only the in-frame ones, with some missing. The DNA was the basis for D and trimming; V, J and clone size are from that table. The sample holds around 300,000 clones; 85% are singletons and the top ten take less than 15%. The rearrangement links TRBV18 to TRBJ1-4; D unclear. This clonotype was obtained from a human donor in a cohort sampled during active COVID-19. The sample comprised peripheral blood. The CDR3 protein is CASSPQGGEKLFF. CDR3 nucleotide sequence: TGTGCCAGCTCACCACAAGGCGGCGAAAAACTGTTTTTT.